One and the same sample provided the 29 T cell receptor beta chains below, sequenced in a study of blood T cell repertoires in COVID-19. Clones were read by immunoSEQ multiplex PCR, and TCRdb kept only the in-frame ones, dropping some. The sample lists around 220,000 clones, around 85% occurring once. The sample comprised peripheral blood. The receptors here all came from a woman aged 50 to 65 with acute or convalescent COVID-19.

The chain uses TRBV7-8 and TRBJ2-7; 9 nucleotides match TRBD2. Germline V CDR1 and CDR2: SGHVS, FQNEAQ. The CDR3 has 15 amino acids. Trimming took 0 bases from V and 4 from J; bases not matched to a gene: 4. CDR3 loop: CASSLAKRGDYEQYF. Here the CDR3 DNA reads TGTGCCAGCAGCTTAGCGAAGCGGGGGGATTACGAGCAGTACTTC.

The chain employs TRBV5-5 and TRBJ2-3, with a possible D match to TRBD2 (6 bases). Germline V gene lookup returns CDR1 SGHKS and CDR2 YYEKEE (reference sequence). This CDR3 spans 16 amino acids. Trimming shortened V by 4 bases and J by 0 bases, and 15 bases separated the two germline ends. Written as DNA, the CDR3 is TGTGCCAGCAGCCTACCGGGAGATATTAGCACAGATACGCAGTATTTT. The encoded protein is CASSLPGDISTDTQYF.

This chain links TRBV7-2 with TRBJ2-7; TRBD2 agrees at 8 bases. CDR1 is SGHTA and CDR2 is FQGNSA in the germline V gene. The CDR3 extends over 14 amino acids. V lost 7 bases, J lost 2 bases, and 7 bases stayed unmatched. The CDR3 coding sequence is TGTGCCAGCACCAAACTGGGACTAGCCTACGAGCAGTACTTC. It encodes CASTKLGLAYEQYF.

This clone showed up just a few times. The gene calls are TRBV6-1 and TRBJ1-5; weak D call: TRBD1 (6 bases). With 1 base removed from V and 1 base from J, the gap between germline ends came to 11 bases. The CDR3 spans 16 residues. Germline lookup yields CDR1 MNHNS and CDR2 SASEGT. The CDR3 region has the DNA TGTGCCAGCAGTGAAGAATGGGGGCTCAGCAATCAGCCCCAGCATTTT. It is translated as CASSEEWGLSNQPQHF.

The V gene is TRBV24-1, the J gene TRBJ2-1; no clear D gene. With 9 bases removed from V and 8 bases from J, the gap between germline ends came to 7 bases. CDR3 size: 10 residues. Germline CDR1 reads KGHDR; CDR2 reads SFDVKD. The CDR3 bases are TGTGCCACCGGGCCCGATGAGCAGTTCTTC. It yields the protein CATGPDEQFF.

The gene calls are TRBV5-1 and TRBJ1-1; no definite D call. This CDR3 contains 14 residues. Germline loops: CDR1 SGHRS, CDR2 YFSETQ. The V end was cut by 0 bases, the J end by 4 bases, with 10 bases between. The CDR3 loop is CASSLEGRPTEAFF. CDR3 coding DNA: TGCGCCAGCAGCTTGGAAGGCAGGCCCACTGAAGCTTTCTTT. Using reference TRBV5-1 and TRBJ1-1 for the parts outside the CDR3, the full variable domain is KAGVTQTPRYLIKTRGQQVTLSCSPISGHRSVSWYQQTPGQGLQFLFEYFSETQRNKGNFPGRFSGRQFSNSRSEMNVSTLELGDSALYLCASSLEGRPTEAFFGQGTRLTVV.

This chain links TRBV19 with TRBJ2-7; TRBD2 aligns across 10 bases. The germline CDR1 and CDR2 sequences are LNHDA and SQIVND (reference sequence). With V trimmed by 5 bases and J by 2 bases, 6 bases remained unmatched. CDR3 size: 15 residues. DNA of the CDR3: TGTGCCAGTAGTCCGGTAGCGGGAGGAACCTACGAGCAGTACTTC. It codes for CASSPVAGGTYEQYF.

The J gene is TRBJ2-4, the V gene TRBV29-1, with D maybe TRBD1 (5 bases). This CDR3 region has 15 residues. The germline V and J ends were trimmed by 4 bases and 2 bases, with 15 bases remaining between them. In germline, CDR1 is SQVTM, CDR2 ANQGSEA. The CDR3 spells CSVVGQGDTKNIQYF. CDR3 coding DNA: TGCAGCGTTGTGGGCCAGGGTGACACCAAAAACATTCAGTACTTC. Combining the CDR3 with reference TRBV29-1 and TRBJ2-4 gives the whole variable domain SAVISQKPSRDICQRGTSLTIQCQVDSQVTMMFWYRQQPGQSLTLIATANQGSEATYESGFVIDKFPISRPNLTFSTLTVSNMSPEDSSIYLCSVVGQGDTKNIQYFGAGTRLSVL.

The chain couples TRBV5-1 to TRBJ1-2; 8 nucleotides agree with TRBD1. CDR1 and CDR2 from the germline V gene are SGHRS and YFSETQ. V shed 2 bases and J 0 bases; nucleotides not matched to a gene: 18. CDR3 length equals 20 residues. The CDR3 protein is CASSFRLGGQGVNPNYGYTF. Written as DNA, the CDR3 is TGCGCCAGCAGCTTCAGACTCGGAGGACAGGGAGTAAATCCTAACTATGGCTACACCTTC. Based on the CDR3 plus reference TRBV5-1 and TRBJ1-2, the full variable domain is KAGVTQTPRYLIKTRGQQVTLSCSPISGHRSVSWYQQTPGQGLQFLFEYFSETQRNKGNFPGRFSGRQFSNSRSEMNVSTLELGDSALYLCASSFRLGGQGVNPNYGYTFGSGTRLTVV.

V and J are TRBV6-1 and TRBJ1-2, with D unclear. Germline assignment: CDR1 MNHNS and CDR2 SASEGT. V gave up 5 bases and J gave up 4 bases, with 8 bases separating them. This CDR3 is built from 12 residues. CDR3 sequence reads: CASSQRIYGYTF. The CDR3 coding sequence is TGTGCCAGCAGTCAGAGGATCTATGGCTACACCTTC.

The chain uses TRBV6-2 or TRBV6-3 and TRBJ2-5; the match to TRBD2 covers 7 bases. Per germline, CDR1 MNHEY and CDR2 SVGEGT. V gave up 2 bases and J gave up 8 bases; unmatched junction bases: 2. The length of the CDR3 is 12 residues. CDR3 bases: TGTGCCAGCAGTTACCGGGGGGAAACCCAGTACTTC. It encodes CASSYRGETQYF.

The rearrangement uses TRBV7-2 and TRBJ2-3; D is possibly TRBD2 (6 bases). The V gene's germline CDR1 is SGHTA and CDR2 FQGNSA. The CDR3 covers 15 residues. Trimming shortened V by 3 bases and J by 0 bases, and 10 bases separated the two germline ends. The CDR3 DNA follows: TGTGCCAGCAGCTTGGGCGGGGTTAGCACAGATACGCAGTATTTT. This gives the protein CASSLGGVSTDTQYF.

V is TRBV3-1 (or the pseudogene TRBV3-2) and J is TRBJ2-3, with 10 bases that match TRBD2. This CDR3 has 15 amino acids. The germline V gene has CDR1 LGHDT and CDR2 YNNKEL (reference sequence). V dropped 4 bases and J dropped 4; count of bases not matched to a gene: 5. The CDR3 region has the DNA TGTGCCAGCAGCCCAGCGGGAGGGTGGGCAGATACGCAGTATTTT. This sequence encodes CASSPAGGWADTQYF.

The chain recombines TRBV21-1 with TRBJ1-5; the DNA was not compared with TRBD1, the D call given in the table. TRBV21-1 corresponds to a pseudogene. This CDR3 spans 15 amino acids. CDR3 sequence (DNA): TGTGCCAGCAGCGGCGGGACAGGAGAAAATCAGCCCCAGCATTTT. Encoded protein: CASSGGTGENQPQHF.

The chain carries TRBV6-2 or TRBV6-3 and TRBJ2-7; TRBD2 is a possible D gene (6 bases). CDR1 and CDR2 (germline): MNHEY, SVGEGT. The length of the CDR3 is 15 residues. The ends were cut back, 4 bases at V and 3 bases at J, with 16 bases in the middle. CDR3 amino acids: CASSSAGTLIYEQYF. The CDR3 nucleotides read TGTGCCAGCAGTTCCGCCGGGACTCTAATCTACGAGCAGTACTTC.

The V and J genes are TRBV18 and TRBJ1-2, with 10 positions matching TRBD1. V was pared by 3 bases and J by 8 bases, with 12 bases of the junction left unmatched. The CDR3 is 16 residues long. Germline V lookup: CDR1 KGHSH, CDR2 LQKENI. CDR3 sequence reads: CASSPDRGRDKLGYTF. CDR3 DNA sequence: TGTGCCAGCTCACCTGACAGGGGGCGCGACAAGTTAGGCTACACCTTC. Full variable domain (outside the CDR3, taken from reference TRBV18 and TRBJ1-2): NAGVMQNPRHLVRRRGQEARLRCSPMKGHSHVYWYRQLPEEGLKFMVYLQKENIIDESGMPKERFSAEFPKEGPSILRIQQVVRGDSAAYFCASSPDRGRDKLGYTFGSGTRLTVV.

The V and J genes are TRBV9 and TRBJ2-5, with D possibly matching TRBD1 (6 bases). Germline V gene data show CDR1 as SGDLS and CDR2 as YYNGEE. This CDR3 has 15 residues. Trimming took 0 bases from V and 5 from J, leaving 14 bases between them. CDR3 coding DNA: TGTGCCAGCAGCGTAGACAACAGGGCCGGGGAGACCCAGTACTTC. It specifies CASSVDNRAGETQYF. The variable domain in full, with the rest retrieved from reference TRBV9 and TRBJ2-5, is DSGVTQTPKHLITATGQRVTLRCSPRSGDLSVYWYQQSLDQGLQFLIQYYNGEERAKGNILERFSAQQFPDLHSELNLSSLELGDSALYFCASSVDNRAGETQYFGPGTRLLVL.

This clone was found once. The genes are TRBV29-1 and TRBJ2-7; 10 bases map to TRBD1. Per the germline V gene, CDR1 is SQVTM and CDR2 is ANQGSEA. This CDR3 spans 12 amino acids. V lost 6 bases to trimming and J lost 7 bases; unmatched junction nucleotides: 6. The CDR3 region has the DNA TGCAGCGTCTCCGGGACAGGGGATGAGCAGTACTTC. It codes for CSVSGTGDEQYF.

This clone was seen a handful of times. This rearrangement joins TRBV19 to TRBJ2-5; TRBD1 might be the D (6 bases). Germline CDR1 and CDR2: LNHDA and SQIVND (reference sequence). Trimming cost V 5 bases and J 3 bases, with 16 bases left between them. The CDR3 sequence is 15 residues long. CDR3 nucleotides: TGTGCCAGTAGTTCCGACAGGAAGGGGGAAGAGACCCAGTACTTC. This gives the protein CASSSDRKGEETQYF.

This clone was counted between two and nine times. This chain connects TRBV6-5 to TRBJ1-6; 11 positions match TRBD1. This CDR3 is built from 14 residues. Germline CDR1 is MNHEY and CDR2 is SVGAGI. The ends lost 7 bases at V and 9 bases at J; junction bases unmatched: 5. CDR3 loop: CASMGGTGGSPLHF. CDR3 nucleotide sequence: TGTGCCAGCATGGGGGGGACAGGGGGTTCACCCCTCCACTTT.

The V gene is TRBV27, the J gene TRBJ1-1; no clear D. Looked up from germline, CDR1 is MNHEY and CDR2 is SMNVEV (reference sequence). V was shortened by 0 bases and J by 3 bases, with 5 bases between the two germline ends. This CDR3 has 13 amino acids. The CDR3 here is CASSLSTDTEAFF. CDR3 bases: TGTGCCAGCAGTTTATCTACGGACACTGAAGCTTTCTTT.

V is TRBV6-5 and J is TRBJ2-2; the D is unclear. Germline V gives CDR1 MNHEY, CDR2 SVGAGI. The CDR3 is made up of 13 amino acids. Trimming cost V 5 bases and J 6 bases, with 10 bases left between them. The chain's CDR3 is CASSRSASGELFF. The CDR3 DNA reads TGTGCCAGCAGTAGGAGCGCGTCCGGGGAGCTGTTTTTT.

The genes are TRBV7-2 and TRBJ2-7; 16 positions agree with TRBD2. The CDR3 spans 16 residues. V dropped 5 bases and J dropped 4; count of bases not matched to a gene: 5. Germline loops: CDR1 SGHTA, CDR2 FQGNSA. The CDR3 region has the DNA TGTGCCAGCAGCGCCACGGGACTAGCGGGAGGGTACGAGCAGTACTTC. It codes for CASSATGLAGGYEQYF.

For the CDR3, the DNA is TGCGCCAGCAGCTTGGTTCCGGGAGGCCAGGAGACCCAGTACTTC. Residues: CASSLVPGGQETQYF. The chain couples TRBV5-1 to TRBJ2-5; 7 positions match TRBD2. Trimming at V came to 0 bases and at J to 5 bases, leaving 7 bases not matched to a gene. Germline values: CDR1 SGHRS, CDR2 YFSETQ. The CDR3 length is 15 residues.

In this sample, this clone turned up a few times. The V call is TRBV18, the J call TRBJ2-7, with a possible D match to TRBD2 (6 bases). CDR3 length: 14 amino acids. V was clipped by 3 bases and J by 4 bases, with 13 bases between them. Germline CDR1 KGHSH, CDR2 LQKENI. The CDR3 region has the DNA TGTGCCAGCTCACCTGAAGCGGGTGGGTACGAGCAGTACTTC. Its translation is CASSPEAGGYEQYF.

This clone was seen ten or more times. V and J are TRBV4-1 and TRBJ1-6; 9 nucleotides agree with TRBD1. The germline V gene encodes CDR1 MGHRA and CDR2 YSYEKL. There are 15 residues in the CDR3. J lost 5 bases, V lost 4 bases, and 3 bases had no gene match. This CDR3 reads CASSPRDRDNSPLHF. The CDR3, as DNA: TGCGCCAGCAGCCCCCGGGACAGGGATAATTCACCCCTCCACTTT.

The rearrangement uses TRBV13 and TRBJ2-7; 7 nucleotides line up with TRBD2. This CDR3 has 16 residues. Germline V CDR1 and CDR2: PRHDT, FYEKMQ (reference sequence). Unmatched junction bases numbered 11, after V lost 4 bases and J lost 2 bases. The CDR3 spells CASSSRSLADAYEQYF. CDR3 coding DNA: TGTGCCAGCAGCTCGCGGTCCCTAGCGGACGCCTACGAGCAGTACTTC.

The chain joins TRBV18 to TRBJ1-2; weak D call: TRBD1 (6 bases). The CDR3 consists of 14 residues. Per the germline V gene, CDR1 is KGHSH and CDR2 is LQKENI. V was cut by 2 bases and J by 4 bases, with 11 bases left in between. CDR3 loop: CASSPLPDSYGYTF. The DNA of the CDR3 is TGTGCCAGCTCACCATTACCGGACAGCTATGGCTACACCTTC.

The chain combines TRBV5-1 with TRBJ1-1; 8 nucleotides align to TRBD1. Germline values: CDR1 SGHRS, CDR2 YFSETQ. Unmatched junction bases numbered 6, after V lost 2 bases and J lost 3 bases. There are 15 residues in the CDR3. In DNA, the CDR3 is TGCGCCAGCAGCTTTTCAGGGGGCGCGGACACTGAAGCTTTCTTT. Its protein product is CASSFSGGADTEAFF.